This TCR beta chain was identified during a study of beta chain features in type 1 diabetes. Turning to the study itself: Patients did not differ from healthy donors in age, gender or cell yield.

Of the isolated RNA, all was reverse transcribed, and so the sequenced material was expressed TCRB transcripts. Samples drawn from stem cell-like memory T cells averaged roughly 950,000 reads. The method was immunoSEQ multiplex PCR; TCRdb's version includes in-frame clones alone and lacks a portion of them. Of 70,000 to 95,000 clones detected, around a third appear once; the ten largest clones hold about 0.48%. The authors took one heparinised blood draw, averaging roughly 120 mL, from each donor. On this clone itself: The antigen remains undetermined.

The CDR3 sequence is 14 residues long. Unmatched junction bases numbered 6, after V lost 4 bases and J lost 5 bases. Germline V gene data show CDR1 as SGHNT and CDR2 as YYREEE (reference sequence). The study's findings and limits: For Type 1 diabetes patients, all four CD4+ subsets carried TCRB CDR3s that were moderately but significantly shorter.

Sequencing input: stem cell memory CD4+ T cells from blood. This receptor was identified in a woman aged 18-35 years in good health. J is TRBJ2-5 and V is TRBV5-4; 9 bases map to TRBD1. The CDR3 coding sequence is TGTGCCAGCAGCCGGACAGGGGAGGGGGAGACCCAGTACTTC. Amino acids: CASSRTGEGETQYF.